The following is a TCR beta chain sequence with its context. CDR1 is SGHTA and CDR2 is FQGTGA in the germline V gene. Trimming removed 1 base at V and 8 bases at J, with 8 bases between. The CDR3 is 13 amino acids. The data were obtained in a study of cytomegalovirus exposure and HLA in healthy donors. PCR involved 60 Vbeta and 13 Jbeta primers. TCRdb's table, derived via immunoSEQ multiplex PCR, lists solely in-frame clones and lacks some. The repertoire has more than 150,000 clones, approximately 80% of them found once; the top ten carry roughly 1.5%. J is TRBJ1-4 and V is TRBV7-3; maybe TRBD1 (5 bases). What was sequenced was PBMCs. The receptor was derived from a man younger than 35 in good health and CMV-seronegative. CDR3 nucleotides: TGTGCCAGCAGCTTAAGCCGGGGGGAAAAACTGTTTTTT. It is translated as CASSLSRGEKLFF.